The 5 T cell receptor beta chains below were found in one sample sequenced in a study of cytomegalovirus exposure and HLA in healthy donors. The PCR had 60 Vbeta and 13 Jbeta primers. Here immunoSEQ multiplex PCR was the method, and the copy in TCRdb shows in-frame clones only, minus some. Among fewer than 70,000 clones, roughly 70% were seen once, and the ten largest hold roughly 9.8%. The specimen was PBMCs. The receptor set was obtained from a woman in her twenties or thirties in good health and CMV-seronegative.

As for this clone: The junction departs from the called germline gene at one end, perhaps through a read error. This chain links TRBV7-3 with TRBJ2-5; TRBD2 aligns across 11 bases. The germline V gene encodes CDR1 SGHTA and CDR2 FQGTGA. CDR3 length: 13 amino acids. The CDR3 nucleotides are TGTGCCAGCAGCCATAGCGGGGGGGAGAACCAGTACTTC. This sequence encodes CASSHSGGENQYF.

This clone was detected a few times. This chain joins TRBV6-6 and TRBJ2-1; 9 nucleotides agree with TRBD2. The CDR3 is 15 residues long. V lost 8 bases and J lost 8; bases outside the gene matches: 13. Germline values: CDR1 MNHNY, CDR2 SVGAGI (reference sequence). CDR3 region: CASLGGRGGLYEQFF. In DNA, the CDR3 is TGTGCCAGCCTCGGGGGGCGGGGGGGCTTGTATGAGCAGTTCTTC.

This clone was detected only once. The rearrangement links TRBV13 to TRBJ1-1; maybe TRBD1 (5 bases). The germline gives CDR1 PRHDT, CDR2 FYEKMQ (reference sequence). The length of the CDR3 is 15 residues. V gave up 3 bases and J gave up 0 bases, with 11 bases separating them. The CDR3 spells CASSFPGLMNTEAFF. CDR3 nucleotides: TGTGCCAGCAGCTTTCCGGGACTGATGAACACTGAAGCTTTCTTT.

Notes on this clone: One junction end disagrees with the germline gene, perhaps due to a read error. The chain joins TRBV7-9 to TRBJ2-2, with TRBD1 identical over 8 bases. The CDR3 is made up of 15 amino acids. Germline V lookup: CDR1 SEHNR, CDR2 FQNEAQ (reference sequence). CDR3 in DNA: TGTGCCGGCAGCTTGGGACAGGTCTACACCGGGGAGCTGTTTTTT. It specifies CAGSLGQVYTGELFF.

This clone was detected only a few times. This sequence joins TRBV25-1 and TRBJ1-1; 7 positions match TRBD1. There are 15 residues in the CDR3. Germline lookup yields CDR1 MGHDK and CDR2 SYGVNS. With 3 bases clipped from V and 5 bases from J, the junction kept 9 bases outside the gene matches. CDR3 in amino acids: CASSDHRQGGTEAFF. DNA for the CDR3: TGTGCCAGCAGTGACCATAGACAGGGTGGGACTGAAGCTTTCTTT.